The 18 T cell receptor beta chains below were found in one sample sequenced in a study of blood T cell repertoires in COVID-19. Method: immunoSEQ multiplex PCR; TCRdb's copy keeps in-frame clones and lacks some. This repertoire shows 150,000 to 200,000 clones, about 80% found once; its top ten account for about 2.7%. The sample taken for sequencing was peripheral blood. These receptors were collected from a human donor with acute or convalescent COVID-19. The donor label of this sample is uncertain.

The chain is built from TRBV15 and TRBJ2-1; 9 positions agree with TRBD2. The V segment lost 0 bases and the J segment 4 bases; nucleotides outside the gene matches: 10. Germline values: CDR1 LNHNV, CDR2 YYDKDF (reference sequence). This CDR3 has 18 residues. The CDR3 nucleotides are TGTGCCACCAGCAGAGATCGAGGGATAGCGGGGGAGTACAATGAGCAGTTCTTC. Translating it yields CATSRDRGIAGEYNEQFF.

V gene TRBV2 combines with J gene TRBJ1-1, with D unclear. Germline CDR1 is SNHLY and CDR2 is FYNNEI. The germline V and J ends were trimmed by 5 bases and 10 bases, with 11 bases remaining between them. CDR3 length equals 11 residues. The CDR3 DNA reads TGTGCCAGCAGTCCCATCACGGGAGCTTTCTTT. This translates into CASSPITGAFF. Together with reference TRBV2 and TRBJ1-1, the CDR3 gives the full variable domain: EPEVTQTPSHQVTQMGQEVILRCVPISNHLYFYWYRQILGQKVEFLVSFYNNEISEKSEIFDDQFSVERPDGSNFTLKIRSTKLEDSAMYFCASSPITGAFFGQGTRLTVV.

J is TRBJ2-1 and V is TRBV2, with D maybe TRBD1 (5 bases). The CDR3 totals 15 residues. The germline V gene encodes CDR1 SNHLY and CDR2 FYNNEI. V gave up 0 bases and J gave up 9 bases, with 15 bases separating them. The chain's CDR3 is CASSEAGRALGEQFF. As DNA, the CDR3 is TGTGCCAGCAGTGAAGCGGGCAGGGCGCTTGGTGAGCAGTTCTTC.

This chain joins TRBV25-1 and TRBJ1-2; 8 nucleotides agree with TRBD1. The CDR3 spans 12 residues. The J segment lost 4 bases and the V segment lost 8 bases, leaving 3 bases of the junction unmatched. In germline, CDR1 is MGHDK, CDR2 SYGVNS. The CDR3 protein is CASYDRGYGYTF. Written as DNA, the CDR3 is TGTGCCAGCTATGACAGGGGCTATGGCTACACCTTC.

The V gene is TRBV19, the J gene TRBJ1-2; a weak D match, TRBD1 (5 bases). Germline lookup yields CDR1 LNHDA and CDR2 SQIVND (reference sequence). Trimming removed 5 bases at V and 2 bases at J, with 15 bases between. The CDR3 has 15 amino acids. CDR3 sequence (DNA): TGTGCCAGTAGTCCAACCGCAGGGAAAAACTATGGCTACACCTTC. As protein: CASSPTAGKNYGYTF. Full variable domain (outside the CDR3, taken from reference TRBV19 and TRBJ1-2): DGGITQSPKYLFRKEGQNVTLSCEQNLNHDAMYWYRQDPGQGLRLIYYSQIVNDFQKGDIAEGYSVSREKKESFPLTVTSAQKNPTAFYLCASSPTAGKNYGYTFGSGTRLTVV.

The rearrangement links TRBV10-2 to TRBJ1-4, with TRBD1 as a possible D gene (6 bases). V gave up 0 bases and J gave up 0 bases, with 14 bases separating them. Germline V CDR1 and CDR2: WSHSY, SAAADI. The CDR3 is 18 amino acids. CDR3 region: CASSESRGFFATNEKLFF. The CDR3, as DNA: TGCGCCAGCAGTGAGTCGAGGGGGTTTTTTGCAACTAATGAAAAACTGTTTTTT.

V and J are TRBV9 and TRBJ1-1, with a tentative D call TRBD1 (6 bases). The germline gives CDR1 SGDLS, CDR2 YYNGEE. CDR3 size: 16 residues. The ends were cut back, 3 bases at V and 1 base at J, with 16 bases in the middle. The CDR3 DNA reads TGTGCCAGCAGCGCCCCCCCGGGGGGGGCGAACACTGAAGCTTTCTTT. The encoded protein is CASSAPPGGANTEAFF.

The chain joins TRBV6-5 to TRBJ1-2; 8 nucleotides match TRBD1. The CDR3 length is 14 residues. Germline loops: CDR1 MNHEY, CDR2 SVGAGI. V was clipped by 7 bases and J by 8 bases; unmatched bases: 12. CDR3: CASTRTGKGDGYTF. CDR3 nucleotide sequence: TGTGCCAGCACCCGGACAGGGAAGGGCGACGGCTACACCTTC.

V is TRBV9 and J is TRBJ2-7; TRBD1 aligns across 7 bases. V gave up 4 bases and J gave up 2 bases; unmatched junction bases: 9. Germline CDR1 is SGDLS and CDR2 is YYNGEE. The CDR3 contains 15 residues. The CDR3 sequence: CASSSGQADTYEQYF. DNA for the CDR3: TGTGCCAGCAGCTCCGGACAGGCGGATACCTACGAGCAGTACTTC.

The CDR3 DNA reads TGTGCCAGCAGCCAGGGACAGGGGACTGAAGCTTTCTTT. It translates to CASSQGQGTEAFF. V gene TRBV5-4 combines with J gene TRBJ1-1; 10 bases map to TRBD1. The length of the CDR3 is 13 residues. CDR1 and CDR2 from the germline V gene are SGHNT and YYREEE (reference sequence). The ends lost 4 bases at V and 5 bases at J; junction bases unmatched: 2.

This clone was observed a single time. This sequence joins TRBV27 and TRBJ1-2; 9 nucleotides match TRBD1. Per germline, CDR1 MNHEY and CDR2 SMNVEV (reference sequence). With 6 bases clipped from V and 7 bases from J, the junction kept 15 bases outside the gene matches. This CDR3 comprises 16 residues. CDR3 loop: CASSSLPGQGYRGYTF. DNA of the CDR3: TGTGCCAGCAGCTCGTTGCCGGGACAGGGATATCGTGGCTACACCTTC.

The chain joins TRBV3-1 (or the pseudogene TRBV3-2) to TRBJ1-2; 9 positions agree with TRBD1. Losses at the gene ends were 2 bases for V and 0 bases for J; bases not matched to a gene: 13. The CDR3 is 19 amino acids. The germline gives CDR1 LGHDT, CDR2 YNNKEL (reference sequence). In DNA form, the CDR3 reads TGTGCCAGCAGCCAATCCGGGACAGGGCCCCTTTTAGCTAACTATGGCTACACCTTC. Translated, it gives CASSQSGTGPLLANYGYTF.

The J gene is TRBJ2-2, the V gene TRBV5-4, with TRBD1 identical over 8 bases. The CDR3 runs to 15 residues. V shed 2 bases, J shed 5 bases, and the junction held 5 bases outside the gene matches. From germline, CDR1 is SGHNT and CDR2 YYREEE (reference sequence). The CDR3 is CASSFGQGRTGELFF. DNA for the CDR3: TGTGCCAGCAGCTTCGGACAGGGCCGGACCGGGGAGCTGTTTTTT.

V is TRBV9 and J is TRBJ1-2, with D possibly matching TRBD1 (5 bases). The germline V and J ends were trimmed by 0 bases and 8 bases, with 14 bases remaining between them. Germline CDR1 reads SGDLS; CDR2 reads YYNGEE. The CDR3 loop spans 14 amino acids. Written as DNA, the CDR3 is TGTGCCAGCAGCGTAGAATTAGGGGCGCGGGGCTACACCTTC. Its translation: CASSVELGARGYTF.

This chain links TRBV5-1 with TRBJ2-1; D gene unclear. The germline gives CDR1 SGHRS, CDR2 YFSETQ. V shed 4 bases and J shed 0 bases, with 11 bases lying between them. CDR3 length equals 15 residues. CDR3: CASSLPVGSYNEQFF. In DNA form, the CDR3 reads TGCGCCAGCAGCCTCCCAGTTGGCTCCTACAATGAGCAGTTCTTC.

This chain links TRBV2 with TRBJ2-6, with 12 bases matching TRBD1. Germline CDR1 reads SNHLY; CDR2 reads FYNNEI. The CDR3 is 16 amino acids. The V segment lost 7 bases and the J segment 3 bases; nucleotides outside the gene matches: 4. The CDR3 DNA reads TGTGCCAGCACTCGGGACAGGGGGCGTGGGGCCAACGTCCTGACTTTC. Its protein is CASTRDRGRGANVLTF.

The V call is TRBV6-4, the J call TRBJ1-2; 7 bases map to TRBD1. CDR3 length: 13 residues. V lost 6 bases to trimming and J lost 8 bases; unmatched junction nucleotides: 9. Germline values: CDR1 MRHNA, CDR2 SNTAGT. The CDR3: CASSPDRETGYTF. The CDR3, as DNA: TGTGCCAGCAGCCCAGACAGGGAGACGGGCTACACCTTC.

The chain has TRBV30 and TRBJ2-1, with TRBD2 as a possible D gene (5 bases). This CDR3 comprises 13 residues. Trimming cost V 3 bases and J 0 bases, with 6 bases left between them. Germline V lookup: CDR1 GTSNPN, CDR2 SVGIG (reference sequence). This CDR3 reads CAWRGSSYNEQFF. CDR3 coding DNA: TGTGCCTGGAGGGGGAGCTCCTACAATGAGCAGTTCTTC.